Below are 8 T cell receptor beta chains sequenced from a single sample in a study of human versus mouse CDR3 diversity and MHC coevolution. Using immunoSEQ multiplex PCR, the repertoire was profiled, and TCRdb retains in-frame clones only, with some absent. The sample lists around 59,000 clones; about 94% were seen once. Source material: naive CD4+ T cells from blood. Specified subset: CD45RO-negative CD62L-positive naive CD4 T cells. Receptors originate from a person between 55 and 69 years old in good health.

The chain's CDR3 is CASSLLGGNNEQFF. The CDR3 DNA sequence: TGTGCCAGCAGCTTACTAGGCGGTAACAATGAGCAGTTCTTC. The rearrangement uses TRBV7-3 and TRBJ2-1; D gene uncertain. With 2 bases removed from V and 5 bases from J, the gap between germline ends came to 10 bases. The V gene's germline CDR1 is SGHTA and CDR2 FQGTGA. The CDR3 sequence is 14 residues long.

Written as DNA, the CDR3 is TGTGCCAGCAGTTCGAGATCCCAGGGGGGAAAGTATAATTCACCCCTCCACTTT. Translation gives CASSSRSQGGKYNSPLHF. This sequence joins TRBV27 and TRBJ1-6, with 7 bases lining up with TRBD1. The V gene end was trimmed by 4 bases and the J gene end by 4 bases; junction bases not matched to a gene: 13. The length of the CDR3 is 18 residues. In germline, CDR1 is MNHEY, CDR2 SMNVEV (reference sequence).

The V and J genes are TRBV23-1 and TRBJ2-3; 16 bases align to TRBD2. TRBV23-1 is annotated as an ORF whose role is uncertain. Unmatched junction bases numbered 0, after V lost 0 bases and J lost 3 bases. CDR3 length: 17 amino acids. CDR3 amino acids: CASSQSGLAGGTDTQYF. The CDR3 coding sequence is TGCGCCAGCAGTCAATCGGGACTAGCGGGGGGGACAGATACGCAGTATTTT.

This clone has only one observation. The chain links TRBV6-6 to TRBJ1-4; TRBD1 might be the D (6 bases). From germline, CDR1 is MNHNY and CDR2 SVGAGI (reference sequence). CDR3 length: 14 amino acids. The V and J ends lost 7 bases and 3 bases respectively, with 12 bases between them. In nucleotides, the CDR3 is TGTGCCAGCACCCCCAGGGGAGCTAATGAAAAACTGTTTTTT. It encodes CASTPRGANEKLFF.

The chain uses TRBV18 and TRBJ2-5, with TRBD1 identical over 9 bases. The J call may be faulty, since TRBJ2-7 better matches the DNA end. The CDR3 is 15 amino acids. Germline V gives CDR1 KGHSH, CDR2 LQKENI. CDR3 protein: CASSPPGQGRYEQYF. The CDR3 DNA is TGTGCCAGCTCACCACCGGGACAGGGAAGGTACGAGCAGTACTTC.

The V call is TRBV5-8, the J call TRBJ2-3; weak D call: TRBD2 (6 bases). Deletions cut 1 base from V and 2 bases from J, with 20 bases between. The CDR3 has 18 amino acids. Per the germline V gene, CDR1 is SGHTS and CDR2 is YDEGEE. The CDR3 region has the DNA TGTGCCAGCAGCTTGAGGGGTCTAGCGACCCTAGACACAGATACGCAGTATTTT. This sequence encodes CASSLRGLATLDTDTQYF.

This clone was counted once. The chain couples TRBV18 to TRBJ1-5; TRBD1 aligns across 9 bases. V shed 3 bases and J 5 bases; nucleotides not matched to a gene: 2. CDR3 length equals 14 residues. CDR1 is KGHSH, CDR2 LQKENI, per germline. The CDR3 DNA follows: TGTGCCAGCTCACCCAGGACAGGGGATCAGCCCCAGCATTTT. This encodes CASSPRTGDQPQHF.

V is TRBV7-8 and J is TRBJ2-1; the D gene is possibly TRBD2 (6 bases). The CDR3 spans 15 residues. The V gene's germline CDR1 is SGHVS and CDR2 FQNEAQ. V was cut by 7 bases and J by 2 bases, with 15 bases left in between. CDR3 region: CASTEVPSAYNEQFF. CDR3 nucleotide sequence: TGTGCCAGCACCGAAGTGCCTAGCGCCTACAATGAGCAGTTCTTC.